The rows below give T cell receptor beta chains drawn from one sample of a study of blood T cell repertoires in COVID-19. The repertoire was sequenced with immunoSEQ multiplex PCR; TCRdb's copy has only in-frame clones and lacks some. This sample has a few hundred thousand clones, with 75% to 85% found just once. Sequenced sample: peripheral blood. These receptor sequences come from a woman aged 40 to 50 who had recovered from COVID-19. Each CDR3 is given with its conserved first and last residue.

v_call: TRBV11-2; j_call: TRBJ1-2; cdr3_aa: CASSLQGNGYTF
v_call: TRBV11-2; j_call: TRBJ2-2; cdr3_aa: CASSSQVDTGELFF
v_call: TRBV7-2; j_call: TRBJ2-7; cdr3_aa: CASSLAPGVNYEQYF
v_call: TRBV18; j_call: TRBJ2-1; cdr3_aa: CASSPAGDSYNEQFF
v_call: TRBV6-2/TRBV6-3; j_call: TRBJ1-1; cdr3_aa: CASSYQGAAFF
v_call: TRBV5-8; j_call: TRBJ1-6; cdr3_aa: CASSRRGTASPLHF
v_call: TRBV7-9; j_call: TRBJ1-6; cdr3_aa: CASSLTAQGIYSPLHF
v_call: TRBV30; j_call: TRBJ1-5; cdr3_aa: CAWSVPTAGQPQHF
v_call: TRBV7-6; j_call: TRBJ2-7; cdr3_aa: CASSFHQGYEQYF
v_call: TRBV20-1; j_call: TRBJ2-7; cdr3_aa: CSASLAHEQYF
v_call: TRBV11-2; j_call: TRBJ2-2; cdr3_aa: CASSRSGLNTGELFF
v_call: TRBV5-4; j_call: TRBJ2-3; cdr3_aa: CASSPPSGVGDTQYF
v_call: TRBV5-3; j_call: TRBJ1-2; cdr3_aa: CARSLVEVGKEERSNYGYTF
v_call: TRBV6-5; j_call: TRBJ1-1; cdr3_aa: CASSETTGDTEAFF
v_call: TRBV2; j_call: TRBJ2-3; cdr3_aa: CASSESYISDTQYF
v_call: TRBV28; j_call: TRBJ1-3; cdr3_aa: CASSLPKTGTGRRTIYF
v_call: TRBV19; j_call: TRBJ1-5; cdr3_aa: CASSSPDSEWQPQHF
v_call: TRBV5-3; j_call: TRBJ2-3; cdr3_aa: CARSLRGANRRGTQYF
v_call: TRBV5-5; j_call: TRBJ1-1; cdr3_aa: CASSLGKWGSGNTEAFF
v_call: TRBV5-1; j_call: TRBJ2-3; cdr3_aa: CASSLRQSSTGSGGSTDTQYF
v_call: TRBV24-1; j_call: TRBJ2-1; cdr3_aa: CATSDPAGFTYGFNEQFF
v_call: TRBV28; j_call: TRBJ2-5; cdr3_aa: CATAPILGTQYF
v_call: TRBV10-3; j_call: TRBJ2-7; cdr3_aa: CAISGDRGYEQYF
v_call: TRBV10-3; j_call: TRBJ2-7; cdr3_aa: CAISELSYEQYF
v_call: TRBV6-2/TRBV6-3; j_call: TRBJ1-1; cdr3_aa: CASSTEGHTEAFF
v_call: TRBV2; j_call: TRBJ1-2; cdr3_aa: CASSEAAYANYGYTF
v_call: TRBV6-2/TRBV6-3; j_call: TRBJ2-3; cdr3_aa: CASSEMSPGQGTDTQYF
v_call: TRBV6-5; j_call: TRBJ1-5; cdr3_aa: CASRTGNNNQPQHF
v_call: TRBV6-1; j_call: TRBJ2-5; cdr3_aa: CASSEVGRTGGWETQYF
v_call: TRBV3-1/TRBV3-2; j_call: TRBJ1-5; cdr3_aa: CASSAQGNGNQPQHF
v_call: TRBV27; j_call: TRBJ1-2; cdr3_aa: CASSFGGSYTF
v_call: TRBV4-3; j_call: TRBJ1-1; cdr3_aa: CASSQEVRRGEAFF
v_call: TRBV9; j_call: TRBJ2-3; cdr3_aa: CASSVGRTSGGVDTDTQYF
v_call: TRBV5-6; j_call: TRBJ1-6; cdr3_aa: CASSPGGSYNSPLHF
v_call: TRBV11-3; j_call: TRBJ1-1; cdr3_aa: CASSLFEENTEAFF
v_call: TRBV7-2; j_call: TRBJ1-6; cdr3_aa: CASSLESANSPLHF
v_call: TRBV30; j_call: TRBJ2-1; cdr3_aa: CAWSLGDRVINNEQFF
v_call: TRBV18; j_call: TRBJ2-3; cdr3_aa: CASSLRDTDTQYF
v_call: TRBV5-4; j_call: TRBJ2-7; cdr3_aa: CASSRSTRSYEQYF
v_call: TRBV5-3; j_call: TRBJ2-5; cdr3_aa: CARSFLETQYF
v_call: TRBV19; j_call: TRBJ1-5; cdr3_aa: CASSSAGTANSNQPQHF
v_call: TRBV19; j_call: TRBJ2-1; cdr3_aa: CASSARDFDSYNEQFF
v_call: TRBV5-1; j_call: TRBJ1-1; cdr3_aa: CASSPDSYTEAFF
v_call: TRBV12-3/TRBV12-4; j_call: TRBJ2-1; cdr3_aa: CASSPLRNNEQFF
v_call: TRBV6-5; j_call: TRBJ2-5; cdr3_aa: CATRSLAGGEETQYF
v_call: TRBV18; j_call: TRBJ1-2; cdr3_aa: CASSQESSYGYTF
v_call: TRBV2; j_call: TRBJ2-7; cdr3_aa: CASSEDGVNHEQYF
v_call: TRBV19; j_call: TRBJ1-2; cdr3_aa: CASSRTGTGFHYGYTF